The next 26 T cell receptor beta chains were all read from a single sample in a study of response to subunit inactivated influenza vaccine. TCRdb analysed the RT-PCR reads with MiXCR anew, one entry per CDR3 protein. The sample contains 500,000 to 600,000 distinct CDR3 sequences, about 10% of which appear only once. Sequences were derived from PBMCs from blood, sampled on the day of vaccination. All receptors derive from a man between 45 and 60 years old who received an inactivated influenza vaccine.

This chain connects TRBV20-1 to TRBJ2-1; TRBD2 aligns across 11 bases. Germline V gene data show CDR1 as DFQATT and CDR2 as SNEGSKA (reference sequence). After removal of 0 bases from V and 4 bases from J, the junction contained 5 bases not matched to a gene. The CDR3 is 16 residues long. Here the CDR3 reads CSARDPASGRYNEQFF. The CDR3 DNA reads as TGCAGTGCTAGAGATCCGGCTAGCGGGAGGTACAATGAGCAGTTCTTC.

The chain uses TRBV6-5 and TRBJ2-1, with 9 bases that match TRBD2. V shed 0 bases, J shed 7 bases, and the junction held 16 bases outside the gene matches. The CDR3 covers 19 residues. Germline V gene lookup returns CDR1 MNHEY and CDR2 SVGAGI. The CDR3 DNA sequence: TGTGCCAGCAGTTACTCGATACTTCTAAGGCGGGAGGGCCTGAATGAGCAGTTCTTC. The encoded protein is CASSYSILLRREGLNEQFF.

This chain links TRBV19 with TRBJ2-5, with 7 bases fitting TRBD2. Germline-derived CDR1 and CDR2 are LNHDA and SQIVND (reference sequence). The CDR3 is 15 amino acids. Trimming cost V 0 bases and J 7 bases; bases outside gene matches: 8. The CDR3 is CASSIEGRARGTQYF. The CDR3 DNA is TGTGCCAGTAGTATAGAGGGGAGGGCCCGGGGGACCCAGTACTTC.

V gene TRBV27 combines with J gene TRBJ1-2; 7 bases line up with TRBD1. This CDR3 region has 16 residues. Trimming took 6 bases from V and 4 from J; bases not matched to a gene: 14. The germline CDR1 and CDR2 sequences are MNHEY and SMNVEV (reference sequence). DNA for the CDR3: TGTGCCAGCAGGAGGACAGGCCCCTTTCCACGCTATGGCTACACCTTC. It translates to CASRRTGPFPRYGYTF.

This clonotype was found a few times. The chain employs TRBV15 and TRBJ2-1; TRBD2 might be the D (6 bases). There are 15 residues in the CDR3. The germline V gene has CDR1 LNHNV and CDR2 YYDKDF (reference sequence). The ends were cut back, 3 bases at V and 4 bases at J, with 13 bases in the middle. The CDR3 spells CATSSGLAVYNEQFF. CDR3 nucleotide sequence: TGTGCCACCAGCAGCGGTTTAGCGGTTTACAATGAGCAGTTCTTC. The whole variable domain, remainder taken from reference TRBV15 and TRBJ2-1, is DAMVIQNPRYQVTQFGKPVTLSCSQTLNHNVMYWYQQKSSQAPKLLFHYYDKDFNNEADTPDNFQSRRPNTSFCFLDIRSPGLGDTAMYLCATSSGLAVYNEQFFGPGTRLTVL.

This clonotype showed up just a few times. This chain connects TRBV10-3 to TRBJ2-3; 9 positions agree with TRBD2. V trimming: 7 bases; J trimming: 3 bases; junction bases outside the gene matches: 8. The CDR3 totals 15 residues. CDR1 and CDR2 from the germline V gene are ENHRY and SYGVKD. CDR3 amino acids: CAIKGTSSRTDTQYF. The CDR3 coding sequence is TGTGCCATCAAAGGGACTAGCTCGAGAACAGATACGCAGTATTTT.

Many counts were recorded for this clonotype. This rearrangement joins TRBV20-1 to TRBJ1-1; D ambiguous. CDR1 and CDR2 (germline): DFQATT, SNEGSKA (reference sequence). With 3 bases removed from V and 1 base from J, the gap between germline ends came to 6 bases. The CDR3 loop spans 12 amino acids. CDR3 amino acids: CSASRQNTEAFF. In DNA, the CDR3 is TGCAGTGCTAGCAGACAGAACACTGAAGCTTTCTTT.

This chain uses TRBV20-1 with TRBJ1-6; TRBD1 aligns across 8 bases. The V gene end was trimmed by 0 bases and the J gene end by 7 bases; junction bases not matched to a gene: 5. The CDR3 is 15 amino acids. Germline assignment: CDR1 DFQATT and CDR2 SNEGSKA (reference sequence). The CDR3 is CSARDPGQGNSPLHF. The CDR3 nucleotides are TGCAGTGCTAGAGATCCCGGACAGGGAAATTCACCCCTCCACTTT.

The rearrangement links TRBV29-1 to TRBJ1-1; a possible D gene is TRBD1 (5 bases). V was cut by 3 bases and J by 4 bases, with 12 bases left in between. Germline V gene lookup returns CDR1 SQVTM and CDR2 ANQGSEA. This CDR3 region has 13 residues. CDR3 sequence reads: CSVERGDGTEAFF. CDR3 nucleotide sequence: TGCAGCGTTGAGAGGGGTGATGGCACTGAAGCTTTCTTT.

The table lists this clonotype with a few counts. V is TRBV29-1 and J is TRBJ2-7, with 9 positions matching TRBD1. The CDR3 contains 13 residues. Germline assignment: CDR1 SQVTM and CDR2 ANQGSEA. V dropped 6 bases and J dropped 5; count of bases not matched to a gene: 8. Written as DNA, the CDR3 is TGCAGCGTAGATCCGGGACAGGGAAACGAGCAGTACTTC. Translated: CSVDPGQGNEQYF.

Many counts were recorded for this clonotype. The V gene is TRBV6-2 or TRBV6-3, the J gene TRBJ2-1; 7 bases line up with TRBD1. Per germline, CDR1 MNHEY and CDR2 SVGEGT. There are 16 residues in the CDR3. With V trimmed by 2 bases and J by 7 bases, 11 bases remained unmatched. The CDR3 DNA sequence: TGTGCCAGCAGTTACAGCATAGGGGGCTTACGGAATGAGCAGTTCTTC. It translates to CASSYSIGGLRNEQFF.

This clonotype appeared many times. The chain recombines TRBV6-2 or TRBV6-3 with TRBJ2-5; D is possibly TRBD2 (5 bases). Trimming shortened V by 2 bases and J by 2 bases, and 9 bases separated the two germline ends. The CDR3 has 14 residues. CDR1 is MNHEY, CDR2 SVGEGT, per germline. CDR3 nucleotides: TGTGCCAGCAGTTACCGGAGGCAGCAAGAGACCCAGTACTTC. Protein sequence: CASSYRRQQETQYF.

This clonotype was observed at least ten times. V gene TRBV5-1 combines with J gene TRBJ2-2; tentative D call: TRBD2 (5 bases). The CDR3 extends over 18 amino acids. V was cut by 2 bases and J by 0 bases, with 17 bases left in between. Germline lookup yields CDR1 SGHRS and CDR2 YFSETQ. CDR3 DNA: TGCGCCAGCAGCTTAGGACTTCGACCCCTGGCGAACACCGGGGAGCTGTTTTTT. Translating it yields CASSLGLRPLANTGELFF.

This clonotype was counted between two and nine times. The V gene is TRBV20-1, the J gene TRBJ2-5; TRBD2 agrees at 10 bases. CDR3 length: 15 residues. V lost 6 bases and J lost 1; bases outside the gene matches: 8. Per the germline V gene, CDR1 is DFQATT and CDR2 is SNEGSKA (reference sequence). The chain's CDR3 is CSAFPRTSGQETQYF. The DNA of the CDR3 is TGCAGTGCCTTTCCTCGGACTAGCGGCCAAGAGACCCAGTACTTC.

The genes are TRBV28 and TRBJ2-7, with 10 bases aligning to TRBD2. CDR1 is MDHEN and CDR2 is SYDVKM in the germline V gene. The CDR3 has 16 amino acids. J was trimmed by 4 bases and V by 3 bases; bases with no gene match: 9. CDR3 amino acids: CASSFPGAGGGYEQYF. DNA for the CDR3: TGTGCCAGCAGTTTTCCGGGAGCGGGAGGGGGATACGAGCAGTACTTC.

V is TRBV6-1 and J is TRBJ1-6, with 9 nucleotides matching TRBD1. CDR1 MNHNS and CDR2 SASEGT come from the germline V gene. V lost 6 bases, J lost 2 bases, and 2 bases stayed unmatched. The CDR3 consists of 15 residues. CDR3 amino acids: CASRQGATYNSPLHF. The CDR3 region has the DNA TGTGCCAGCAGACAGGGGGCAACCTATAATTCACCCCTCCACTTT.

This clonotype was seen ten or more times. This chain uses TRBV10-3 with TRBJ1-2, with D possibly being TRBD1 (5 bases). This CDR3 is built from 16 residues. Germline assignment: CDR1 ENHRY and CDR2 SYGVKD. The V and J ends lost 0 bases and 0 bases respectively, with 11 bases between them. The CDR3 DNA is TGTGCCATCAGTGAGTCTACGAGGGACGCTAACTATGGCTACACCTTC. Protein product: CAISESTRDANYGYTF.

The table lists this clonotype with many counts. V and J are TRBV5-6 and TRBJ1-2; D call uncertain. The length of the CDR3 is 16 residues. Trimming took 0 bases from V and 2 from J, leaving 14 bases between them. Per germline, CDR1 SGHDT and CDR2 YYEEEE. The CDR3 here is CASSLEQLSSNYGYTF. The CDR3 DNA reads as TGTGCCAGCAGCTTGGAACAGCTATCCAGCAACTATGGCTACACCTTC.

This clonotype was picked up a small number of times. This sequence joins TRBV5-1 and TRBJ2-3; D remains ambiguous. The CDR3 has 16 residues. Germline CDR1 is SGHRS and CDR2 is YFSETQ. V lost 4 bases to trimming and J lost 4 bases, with 19 bases between them. The CDR3 bases are TGCGCCAGCAGCCCCCCGACCCCCCTGGGCCCAGATACGCAGTATTTT. Amino acid sequence: CASSPPTPLGPDTQYF.

This clonotype was detected ten times or more. The V gene is TRBV12-3 or TRBV12-4, the J gene TRBJ2-2, with a weak D call TRBD1 (5 bases). The CDR3 is 14 residues long. Trimming removed 6 bases from V and 7 bases from J, with 15 bases in between. CDR3 sequence reads: CASRAPGSVGELFF. The CDR3 DNA sequence: TGTGCCAGCAGAGCTCCAGGGTCGGTCGGGGAGCTGTTTTTT.

This clonotype was picked up a small number of times. The V gene is TRBV27, the J gene TRBJ1-5; 9 bases map to TRBD1. CDR1 and CDR2 from the germline V gene are MNHEY and SMNVEV (reference sequence). This CDR3 is built from 14 residues. Losses at the gene ends were 5 bases for V and 7 bases for J; bases not matched to a gene: 6. The CDR3 sequence: CASSPTGGLQPQHF. The CDR3 bases are TGTGCCAGCAGTCCCACAGGGGGCCTACAGCCCCAGCATTTT.

The genes are TRBV28 and TRBJ2-1; weak D call: TRBD2 (6 bases). Germline V gene lookup returns CDR1 MDHEN and CDR2 SYDVKM. V lost 6 bases and J lost 7, with 22 bases in between. The CDR3 runs 16 residues. CDR3 region: CASRNMRRVGYNEQFF. The CDR3 coding sequence is TGTGCCAGCAGGAACATGAGGAGGGTGGGTTATAATGAGCAGTTCTTC.

In its sample, this clonotype was seen a few times. The rearrangement links TRBV5-1 to TRBJ1-4, with D hard to call. Looked up from germline, CDR1 is SGHRS and CDR2 is YFSETQ. Trimming stripped 0 bases from V and 8 bases from J, with 20 bases between. The CDR3 sequence is 17 residues long. The CDR3 coding sequence is TGCGCCAGCAGCTTGGCAATTAGGACGGGATTCGGAGAAAAACTGTTTTTT. Residues: CASSLAIRTGFGEKLFF.

The V call is TRBV28, the J call TRBJ2-3; a possible D gene is TRBD1 (5 bases). CDR1 is MDHEN, CDR2 SYDVKM, per germline. Trimming removed 3 bases from V and 2 bases from J, with 9 bases in between. The CDR3 has 14 residues. The CDR3 loop is CASSFWTNTDTQYF. CDR3 bases: TGTGCCAGCAGTTTTTGGACAAACACAGATACGCAGTATTTT.

The chain uses TRBV7-9 and TRBJ2-7, with TRBD1 matching 7 bases. CDR1 SEHNR and CDR2 FQNEAQ come from the germline V gene (reference sequence). Losses at the gene ends were 5 bases for V and 5 bases for J; bases not matched to a gene: 9. This CDR3 has 14 amino acids. CDR3 bases: TGTGCCAGCAGCACAGGACAGGTATCAAACGAGCAGTACTTC. As protein: CASSTGQVSNEQYF.

The chain joins TRBV7-9 to TRBJ1-4; possibly TRBD1 for D (5 bases). V lost 5 bases and J 4 bases, leaving 11 bases between the germline ends. This CDR3 has 14 amino acids. Per germline, CDR1 SEHNR and CDR2 FQNEAQ (reference sequence). The CDR3 here is CASSPGLGNEKLFF. CDR3 DNA sequence: TGTGCCAGCAGCCCGGGACTGGGTAATGAAAAACTGTTTTTT.